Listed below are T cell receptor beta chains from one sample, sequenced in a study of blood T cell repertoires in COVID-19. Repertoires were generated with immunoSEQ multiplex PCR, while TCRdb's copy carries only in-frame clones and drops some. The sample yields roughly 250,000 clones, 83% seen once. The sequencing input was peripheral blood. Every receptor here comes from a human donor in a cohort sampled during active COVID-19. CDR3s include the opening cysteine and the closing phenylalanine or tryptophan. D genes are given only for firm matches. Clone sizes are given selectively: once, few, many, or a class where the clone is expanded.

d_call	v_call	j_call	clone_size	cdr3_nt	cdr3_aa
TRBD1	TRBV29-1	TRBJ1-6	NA	TGCAGCGCCAAGACAGGGCTTAATTCACCCCTCCACTTT	CSAKTGLNSPLHF
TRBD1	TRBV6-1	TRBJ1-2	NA	TGTGCCAGCAGTGAAGCGCTTATCGGGACAGGTGATGGCTACACCTTC	CASSEALIGTGDGYTF
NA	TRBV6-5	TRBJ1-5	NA	TGTGCCAGCAGGCCAGGACAGCCGAACAATCAGCCCCAGCATTTT	CASRPGQPNNQPQHF
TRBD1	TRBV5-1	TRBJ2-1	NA	TGCGCCAGCAGCTTCCCGGAGACAGGGCCCAACCTGATAAAAATTAATGAGCAGTTCTTC	CASSFPETGPNLIKINEQFF
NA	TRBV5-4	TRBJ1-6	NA	TGTGCCAGCAGCCCCGTCAGGCAGGGGAGTTCACCCCTCCACTTT	CASSPVRQGSSPLHF
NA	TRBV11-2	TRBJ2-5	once	TGTGCCAGCAGCTTAGGGTCGGCGGGGAAGGAGACCCAGTACTTC	CASSLGSAGKETQYF
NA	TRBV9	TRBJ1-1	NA	TGTGCCAGCAGCCCAGGACAGCACACTGAAGCTTTCTTT	CASSPGQHTEAFF
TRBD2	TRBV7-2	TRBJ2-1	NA	TGTGCCAGCAGCTCCCGGACTAGCGGCTACAATGAGCAGTTCTTC	CASSSRTSGYNEQFF
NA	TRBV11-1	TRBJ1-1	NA	TGTGCCAGCAGCTTCGATGGGGGGATAACTTTCTTT	CASSFDGGITFF
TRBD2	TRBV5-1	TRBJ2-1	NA	TGCGCCAGCAGCTACCTAGCGGGGTCATTTTACAATGAGCAGTTCTTC	CASSYLAGSFYNEQFF
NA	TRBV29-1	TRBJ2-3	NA	TGCAGCGTTGAAGCGGGGGGCACAGATACGCAGTATTTT	CSVEAGGTDTQYF
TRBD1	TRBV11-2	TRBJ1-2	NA	TGTGCCAGCAGCTTATGGGACAGTTTAGGCTACACCTTC	CASSLWDSLGYTF
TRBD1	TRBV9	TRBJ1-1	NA	TGTGCCAGCAGCGTAGGGGGCAGGGGGCCCAAGAGGACTGAAGCTTTCTTT	CASSVGGRGPKRTEAFF
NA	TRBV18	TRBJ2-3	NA	TGTGCCAGCTCACCTAGCGTTCAGGAGGATACGCAGTATTTT	CASSPSVQEDTQYF
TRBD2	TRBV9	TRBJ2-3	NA	TGTGCCAGCAGCGTTAGCGGGAGGGCCACAGATACGCAGTATTTT	CASSVSGRATDTQYF
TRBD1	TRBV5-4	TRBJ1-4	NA	TGTGCCAGCAGCTCGCAGGGGGGTGAAAAACTGTTTTTT	CASSSQGGEKLFF
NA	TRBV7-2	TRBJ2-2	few	TGTGCCAGCAGCTTAGCGAGCGCCTCGAACACCGGGGAGCTGTTTTTT	CASSLASASNTGELFF
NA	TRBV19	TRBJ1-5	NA	TGTGCCAGTAGTACCCTACGGGCGGGGGAGGGCAGCAATCAGCCCCAGCATTTT	CASSTLRAGEGSNQPQHF
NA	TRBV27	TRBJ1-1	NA	TGTGCCAGCAGTTTATGGGGCTCTATGAACACTGAAGCTTTCTTT	CASSLWGSMNTEAFF
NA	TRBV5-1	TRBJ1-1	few	TGCGCCAGCAGCTCTAACAGGGCGTTCGCTTTCTTT	CASSSNRAFAFF
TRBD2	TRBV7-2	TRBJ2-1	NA	TGTGCCAGCAGCTTATGGAGCGGGAGGTACAATGAGCAGTTCTTC	CASSLWSGRYNEQFF
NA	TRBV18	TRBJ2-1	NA	TGTGCCAGCTCACCACAGGCAGGGGATACTGAGCAGTTCTTC	CASSPQAGDTEQFF
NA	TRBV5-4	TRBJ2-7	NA	TGTGCCAGCAGCAATGCCGGGGTAAACTACGAGCAGTACTTC	CASSNAGVNYEQYF
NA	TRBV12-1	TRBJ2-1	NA	TGTGCCAGCAGCGCACCGGGACTAGCGGGAGTAACAAATGAGCAGTTCTTC	CASSAPGLAGVTNEQFF
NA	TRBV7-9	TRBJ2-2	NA	TGTGCCAGCAGCCGTGCCGGGGAACTTTTAGGGGGGGAGCTGTTTTTT	CASSRAGELLGGELFF
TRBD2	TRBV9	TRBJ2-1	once	TGTGCCAGCAGCGCGGGGACTAGCGGGGGGAGCTCCTACAATGAGCAGTTCTTC	CASSAGTSGGSSYNEQFF
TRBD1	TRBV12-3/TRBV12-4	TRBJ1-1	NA	TGTGCCAGCAGTTTAGGACAGGGAACTGAAGCTTTCTTT	CASSLGQGTEAFF
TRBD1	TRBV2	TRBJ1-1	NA	TGTGCCTGCCGGGACAGGGGGAAAACTGAAGCTTTCTTT	CACRDRGKTEAFF
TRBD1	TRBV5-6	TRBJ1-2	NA	TGTGCCAGCAGCTTTAGAGACAGGGATGGCTACACCTTC	CASSFRDRDGYTF
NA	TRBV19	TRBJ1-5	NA	TGTGCCAGTAGTATAGAGGAGGGTTATCAGCCCCAGCATTTT	CASSIEEGYQPQHF
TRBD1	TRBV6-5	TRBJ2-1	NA	TGTGCCAGCAGTCCCGGGACAGGGAAGAATGAGCAGTTCTTC	CASSPGTGKNEQFF
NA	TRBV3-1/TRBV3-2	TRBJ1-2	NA	TGTGCCAGCAGGACGCAGGGGCAGGGCTATGGCTACACCTTC	CASRTQGQGYGYTF
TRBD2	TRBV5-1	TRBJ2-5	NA	TGCGCCACCAAAGTTATAGGGACTAGCGTGCAAGAGACCCAGTACTTC	CATKVIGTSVQETQYF
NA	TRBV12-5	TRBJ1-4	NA	TGTGCTAGTGGTTTGGTAATCGGGGGAACTAATGAAAAACTGTTTTTT	CASGLVIGGTNEKLFF
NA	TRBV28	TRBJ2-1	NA	TGTGCCAGCAGTGTCGACAGCTCCTACAATGAGCAGTTCTTC	CASSVDSSYNEQFF
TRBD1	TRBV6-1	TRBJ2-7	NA	TGTGCCAGCAGTGGACGAGGACAGGATTCCTCCTACGAGCAGTACTTC	CASSGRGQDSSYEQYF
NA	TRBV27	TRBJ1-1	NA	TGTGCCAGCAGTTTCTTACAGGGGAACACTGAAGCTTTCTTT	CASSFLQGNTEAFF
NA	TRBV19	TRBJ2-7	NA	TGTGCCAGTAGTACCACAGGTACCGCCACCTACGAGCAGTACTTC	CASSTTGTATYEQYF
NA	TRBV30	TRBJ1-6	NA	TGTGCCTGGAGTGTAGGGAGGGGGTATAATTCACCCCTCCACTTT	CAWSVGRGYNSPLHF
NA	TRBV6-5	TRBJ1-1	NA	TGTGCCAGCAGCCGGGGGAAAGGCACTGAAGCTTTCTTT	CASSRGKGTEAFF
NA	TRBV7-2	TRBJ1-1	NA	TGTGCCAGCAGCTTGTATTTTGAAGCTTTCTTT	CASSLYFEAFF
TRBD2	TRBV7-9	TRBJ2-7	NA	TGTGCCAGCAGCGTCACCGGACTAGCGGGAAAAAACGAGCAGTACTTC	CASSVTGLAGKNEQYF
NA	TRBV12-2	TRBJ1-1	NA	TGTGCAAGTCGCATACCGACAGGGGCGAACGCTGAAGCTTTCTTT	CASRIPTGANAEAFF
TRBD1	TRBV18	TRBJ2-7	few	TGTGCCAGCTCACCACGATTGGGACAGGGTCGCGAGCAGTACTTC	CASSPRLGQGREQYF
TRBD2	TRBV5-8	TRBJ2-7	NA	TGTGCCAGCAGCTTCTCCGGACTAGCGAGGAACGAGCAGTACTTC	CASSFSGLARNEQYF
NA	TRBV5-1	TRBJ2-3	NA	TGCGCCAGCAGCTTCCTGAGGGAGGATACGCAGTATTTT	CASSFLREDTQYF
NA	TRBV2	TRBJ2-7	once	TGTGCCGGGGCGGCAGGGGACTCCTACGAGCAGTACTTC	CAGAAGDSYEQYF
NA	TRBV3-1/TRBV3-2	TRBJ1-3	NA	TGTGCCAGCAGCCAACGGCGAGGAATCTCTGGAAACACCATATATTTT	CASSQRRGISGNTIYF
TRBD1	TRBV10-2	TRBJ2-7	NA	TGCGCCAGCAGGAAAGGACAGGGATTTGACGAGCAGTACTTC	CASRKGQGFDEQYF